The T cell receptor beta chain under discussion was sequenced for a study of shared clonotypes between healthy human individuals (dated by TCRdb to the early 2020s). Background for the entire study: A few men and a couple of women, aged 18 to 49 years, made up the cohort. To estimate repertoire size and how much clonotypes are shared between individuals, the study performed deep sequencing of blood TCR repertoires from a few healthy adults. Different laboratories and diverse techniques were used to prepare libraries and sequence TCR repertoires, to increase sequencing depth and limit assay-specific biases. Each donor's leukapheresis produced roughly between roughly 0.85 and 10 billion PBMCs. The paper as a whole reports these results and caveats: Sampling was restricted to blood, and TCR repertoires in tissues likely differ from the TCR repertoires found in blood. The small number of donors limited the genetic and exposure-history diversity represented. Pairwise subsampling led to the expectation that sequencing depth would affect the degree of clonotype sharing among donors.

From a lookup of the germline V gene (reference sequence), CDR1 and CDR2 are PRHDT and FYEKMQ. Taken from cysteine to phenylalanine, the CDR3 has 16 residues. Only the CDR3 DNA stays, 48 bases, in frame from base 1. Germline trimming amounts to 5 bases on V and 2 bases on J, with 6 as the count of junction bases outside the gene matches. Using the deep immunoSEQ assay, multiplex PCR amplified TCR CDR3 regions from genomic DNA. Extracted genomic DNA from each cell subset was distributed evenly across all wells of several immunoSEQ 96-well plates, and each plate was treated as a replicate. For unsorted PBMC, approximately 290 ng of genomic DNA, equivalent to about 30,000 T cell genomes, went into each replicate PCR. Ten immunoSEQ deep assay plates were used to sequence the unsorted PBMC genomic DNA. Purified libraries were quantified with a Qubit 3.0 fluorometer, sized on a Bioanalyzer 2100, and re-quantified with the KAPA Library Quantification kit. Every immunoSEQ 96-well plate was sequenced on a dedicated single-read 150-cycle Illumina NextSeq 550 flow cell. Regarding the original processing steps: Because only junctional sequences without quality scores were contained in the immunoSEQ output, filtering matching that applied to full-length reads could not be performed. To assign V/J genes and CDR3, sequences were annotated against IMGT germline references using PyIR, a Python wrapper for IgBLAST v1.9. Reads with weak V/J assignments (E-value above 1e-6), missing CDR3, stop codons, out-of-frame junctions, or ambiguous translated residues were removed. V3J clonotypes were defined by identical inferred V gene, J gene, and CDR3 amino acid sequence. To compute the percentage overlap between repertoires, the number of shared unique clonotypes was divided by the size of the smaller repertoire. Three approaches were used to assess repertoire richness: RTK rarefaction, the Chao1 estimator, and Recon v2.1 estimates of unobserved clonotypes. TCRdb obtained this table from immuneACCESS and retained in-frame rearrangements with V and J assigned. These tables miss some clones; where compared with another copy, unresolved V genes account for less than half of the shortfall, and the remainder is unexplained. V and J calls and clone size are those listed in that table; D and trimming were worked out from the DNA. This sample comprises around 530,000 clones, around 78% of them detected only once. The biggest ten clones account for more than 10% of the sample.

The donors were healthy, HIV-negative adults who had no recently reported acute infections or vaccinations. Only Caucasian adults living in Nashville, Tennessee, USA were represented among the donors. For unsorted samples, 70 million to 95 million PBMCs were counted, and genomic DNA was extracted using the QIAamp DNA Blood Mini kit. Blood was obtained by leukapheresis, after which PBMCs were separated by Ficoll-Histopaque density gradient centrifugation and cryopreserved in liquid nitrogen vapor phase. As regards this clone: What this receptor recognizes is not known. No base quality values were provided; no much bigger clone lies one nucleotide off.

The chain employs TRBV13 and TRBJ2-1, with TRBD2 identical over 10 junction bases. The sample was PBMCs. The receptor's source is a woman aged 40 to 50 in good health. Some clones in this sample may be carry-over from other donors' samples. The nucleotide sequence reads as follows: TGTGCCAGCAGCCTCGGACTAGCGGCTGCCTACAATGAGCAGTTCTTC. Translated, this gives CASSLGLAAAYNEQFF.